This is a list of T cell receptor beta chains from one sample in a study of cytomegalovirus exposure and HLA in healthy donors. Method: immunoSEQ multiplex PCR; TCRdb's copy keeps in-frame clones and lacks some. The sample carries 160,000 or so clones, around 81% recorded once. Sequenced material: PBMCs. Every receptor here comes from a man aged 40-50 years in good health and CMV-seronegative. Both conserved end residues are part of each CDR3. The D gene is left open where the match is weak.

v_call d_call cdr3_aa
TRBV29-1 . CSVDRQVANEQFF
TRBV6-5 TRBD1 CASSYRDRGDQPQHF
TRBV30 . CAWVKLGSGINYGYTF
TRBV9 . CASSVNDLTGPSDTQYF
TRBV5-1 . CASSLDRAAEQFF
TRBV20-1 . CSVTTGRGYTF
TRBV11-2 . CASSLIQGEETQYF
TRBV9 . CASTKFLEGGDTQYF
TRBV19 . CASSIAPGDTIYF
TRBV6-1 . CASTEQVRDRLREAFF
TRBV6-5 . CASSSPAGDNSPLHF
TRBV6-4 TRBD1 CASSSGTDGYTF
TRBV7-9 TRBD1 CASSAGQGRTYNEQFF
TRBV7-2 TRBD2 CASSLVASGDTQYF
TRBV18 TRBD1 CASSPFDRGPETNEKLFF
TRBV7-9 . CASSKEQDYNEQFF
TRBV9 . CASSVGGSNQPQHF
TRBV5-4 . CASSLGGTGELFF
TRBV28 TRBD1 CASGGTGGRLQYF
TRBV13 TRBD2 CASSVISGLADTDTQYF
TRBV28 TRBD1 CASSFGTGLNTGELFF
TRBV30 TRBD2 CAWSVLWTSRVANTGELFF
TRBV28 TRBD1 CASRVTGADYTF
TRBV5-1 TRBD1 CASSSTGDGANVLTF
TRBV5-1 . CASSSLPSTSTSAYYNEQFF
TRBV27 . CASSLSKGNNEQFF
TRBV19 TRBD1 CASSRGQGIPSGANVLTF
TRBV18 TRBD1 CASSRQGDTGELFF
TRBV30 TRBD1 CAWGRQGNTEAFF
TRBV7-9 . CASSYGELPQHF
TRBV28 . CASSAGLPGGYTF
TRBV28 . CASTLLTWGGSGNTIYF
TRBV7-9 . CASSTTGLDTQYF
TRBV5-1 . CASSLVTGGGETQYF
TRBV7-8 . CASSYGTLNQPQHF